Below are 7 T cell receptor beta chains sequenced from a single sample in a study of blood T cell repertoires in COVID-19. The data were produced by immunoSEQ multiplex PCR, yet TCRdb's version contains in-frame clones alone and is incomplete. The table has approximately 180,000 clones, roughly 90% seen once. Sequencing was done on a sample of PBMCs or T cells enriched from blood (not recorded which). Receptors were obtained from a human donor with acute COVID-19. The donor label of this sample is uncertain.

V is TRBV5-8 and J is TRBJ2-5; D perhaps matches TRBD2 (6 bases). Trimming shortened V by 4 bases and J by 0 bases, and 10 bases separated the two germline ends. The CDR3 covers 14 residues. CDR1 is SGHTS and CDR2 is YDEGEE in the germline V gene. CDR3 sequence reads: CASSLGLHQETQYF. CDR3 in DNA: TGTGCCAGCAGCCTGGGACTTCACCAAGAGACCCAGTACTTC.

V usage is TRBV30 and J usage is TRBJ1-1; D remains unclear. Trimming shortened V by 4 bases and J by 0 bases, and 3 bases separated the two germline ends. Germline V gene sequence: CDR1 GTSNPN, CDR2 SVGIG (reference sequence). The CDR3 covers 11 residues. Here the CDR3 DNA reads TGTGCCTGGACCTTGAACACTGAAGCTTTCTTT. Amino acid sequence: CAWTLNTEAFF.

The J gene is TRBJ2-6, the V gene TRBV3-1 (or the pseudogene TRBV3-2), with 7 bases identical to TRBD2. Trimming at V came to 4 bases and at J to 3 bases, leaving 9 bases not matched to a gene. Per the germline V gene, CDR1 is LGHDT and CDR2 is YNNKEL (reference sequence). The CDR3 has 17 residues. The CDR3 protein is CASSPVLRGSGANVLTF. CDR3 DNA sequence: TGTGCCAGCAGCCCGGTCCTACGCGGGAGTGGGGCCAACGTCCTGACTTTC.

The chain is built from TRBV30 and TRBJ2-5, with TRBD2 identical over 10 bases. V gave up 4 bases and J gave up 5 bases; unmatched junction bases: 16. Germline V gene lookup returns CDR1 GTSNPN and CDR2 SVGIG (reference sequence). The CDR3 spans 17 residues. In nucleotides, the CDR3 is TGTGCCTGGAACCAGGGGCTAGCGGGGGCCCCTGGGGAGACCCAGTACTTC. Translated: CAWNQGLAGAPGETQYF.

V usage is TRBV6-5 and J usage is TRBJ2-7; 12 bases agree with TRBD2. Germline values: CDR1 MNHEY, CDR2 SVGAGI. CDR3 size: 16 residues. The trim removed 4 bases at V and 2 bases at J, leaving 6 bases unmatched. CDR3 sequence: CASSSTLAGGPYEQYF. DNA of the CDR3: TGTGCCAGCAGTTCCACACTAGCGGGGGGACCCTACGAGCAGTACTTC.

The V gene is TRBV30, the J gene TRBJ2-4, with TRBD2 identical over 13 bases. This CDR3 is built from 18 residues. Germline trimming cut 5 bases from V and 1 base from J; bases unmatched to any gene: 11. The V gene's germline CDR1 is GTSNPN and CDR2 SVGIG (reference sequence). Here the CDR3 DNA reads TGTGCCTGGGCCCCCGGGACTAGCGGGGACCTGGCCAAAAACATTCAGTACTTC. Protein sequence: CAWAPGTSGDLAKNIQYF.

The gene calls are TRBV9 and TRBJ1-3; D is possibly TRBD1 (5 bases). Germline V gene lookup returns CDR1 SGDLS and CDR2 YYNGEE. The CDR3 sequence is 12 residues long. Trimming removed 3 bases from V and 8 bases from J, with 9 bases in between. The CDR3 DNA reads TGTGCCAGCAGCGGCTTCAGGGACACCATATATTTT. Translated, it gives CASSGFRDTIYF.